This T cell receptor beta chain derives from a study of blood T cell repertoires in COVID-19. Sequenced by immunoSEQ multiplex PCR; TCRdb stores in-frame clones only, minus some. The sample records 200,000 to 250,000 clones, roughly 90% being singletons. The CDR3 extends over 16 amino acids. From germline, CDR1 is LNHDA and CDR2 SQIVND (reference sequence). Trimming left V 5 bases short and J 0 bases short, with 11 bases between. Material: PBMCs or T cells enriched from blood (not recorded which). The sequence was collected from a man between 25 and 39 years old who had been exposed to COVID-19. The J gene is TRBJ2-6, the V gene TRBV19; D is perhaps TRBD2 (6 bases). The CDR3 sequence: CASSPGLRSGANVLTF. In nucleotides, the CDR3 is TGTGCCAGTAGTCCGGGACTCCGCTCTGGGGCCAACGTCCTGACTTTC. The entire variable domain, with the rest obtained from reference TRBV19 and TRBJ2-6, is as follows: DGGITQSPKYLFRKEGQNVTLSCEQNLNHDAMYWYRQDPGQGLRLIYYSQIVNDFQKGDIAEGYSVSREKKESFPLTVTSAQKNPTAFYLCASSPGLRSGANVLTFGAGSRLTVL.